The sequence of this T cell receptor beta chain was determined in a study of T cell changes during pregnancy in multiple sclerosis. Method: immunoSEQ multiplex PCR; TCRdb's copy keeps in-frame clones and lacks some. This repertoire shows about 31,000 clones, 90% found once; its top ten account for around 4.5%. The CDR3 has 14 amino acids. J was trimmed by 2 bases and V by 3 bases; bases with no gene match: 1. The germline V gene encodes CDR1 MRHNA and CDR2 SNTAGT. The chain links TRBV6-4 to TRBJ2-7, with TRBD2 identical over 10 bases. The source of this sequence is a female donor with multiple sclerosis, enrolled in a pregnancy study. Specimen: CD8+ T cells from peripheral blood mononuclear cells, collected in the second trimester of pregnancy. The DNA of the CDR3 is TGTGCCAGCAGTGAAGGGACTAGCGCCTACGAGCAGTACTTC. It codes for CASSEGTSAYEQYF.